The 23 T cell receptor beta chains below all came from one sample that was sequenced in a study of T-cell memory formation after mild COVID-19. Each CDR3 protein gets one entry after TCRdb re-called the 5' RACE reads with MiXCR. The sample has roughly 560,000 distinct CDR3 sequences, around 20% seen once. Material for sequencing was PBMCs or a T cell subset sorted from them (not recorded which). Receptors originate from an adult woman who had mild COVID-19 (a few samples of this study predate the infection). Cell type and time point are not known.

The chain is built from TRBV5-6 and TRBJ2-5; D not certain. Germline CDR1 and CDR2: SGHDT and YYEEEE. This CDR3 has 17 amino acids. Trimming took off 0 bases at V and 2 bases at J, with 17 bases between the two ends. CDR3 protein: CASSLAGIATRQETQYF. CDR3 coding DNA: TGTGCCAGCAGCTTGGCCGGAATAGCCACCCGTCAAGAGACCCAGTACTTC.

V gene TRBV6-1 combines with J gene TRBJ2-7; 10 nucleotides align to TRBD2. The germline CDR1 and CDR2 sequences are MNHNS and SASEGT. J lost 2 bases, V lost 8 bases, and 6 bases had no gene match. The CDR3 runs 14 residues. CDR3 loop: CASFQLAGTYEQYF. CDR3 coding DNA: TGTGCCAGCTTCCAACTAGCGGGGACCTACGAGCAGTACTTC.

The gene calls are TRBV7-6 and TRBJ1-1; possibly TRBD1 for D (5 bases). CDR3 size: 13 residues. Germline values: CDR1 SGHVS, CDR2 FNYEAQ. V shed 5 bases and J shed 8 bases, with 15 bases lying between them. The CDR3 here is CASSPIQVLEAFF. The CDR3 DNA sequence: TGTGCCAGCAGCCCGATACAGGTCCTCGAAGCTTTCTTT.

The chain links TRBV5-1 to TRBJ2-7; 10 bases map to TRBD1. The CDR3 is 15 amino acids. Unmatched junction bases numbered 10, after V lost 4 bases and J lost 6 bases. Germline V gene data show CDR1 as SGHRS and CDR2 as YFSETQ. The CDR3 coding sequence is TGCGCCAGCAGCCAGGGACAGGGGCGCGGGTCCGAGCAGTACTTC. It is translated as CASSQGQGRGSEQYF.

This clonotype has only a few counts. The genes are TRBV10-2 and TRBJ2-2; D uncertain. V was clipped by 2 bases and J by 7 bases, with 8 bases between them. CDR3 length: 13 residues. Germline V gene lookup returns CDR1 WSHSY and CDR2 SAAADI. The CDR3 bases are TGCGCCAGCAGTGAGCCGGGCCGCGGGGAGCTGTTTTTT. Translating it yields CASSEPGRGELFF.

A few counts support this clonotype. This sequence joins TRBV3-1 and TRBJ1-4; 11 bases are shared with TRBD1. The germline V gene has CDR1 LGHDT and CDR2 YNNKEL (reference sequence). With 4 bases clipped from V and 6 bases from J, the junction kept 7 bases outside the gene matches. The CDR3 sequence is 16 residues long. The DNA of the CDR3 is TGTGCCAGCAGCCGCCGGACAGGGGGCGCGGATGAAAAACTGTTTTTT. This sequence encodes CASSRRTGGADEKLFF. The variable domain in full, with the rest retrieved from reference TRBV3-1 and TRBJ1-4, is DTAVSQTPKYLVTQMGNDKSIKCEQNLGHDTMYWYKQDSKKFLKIMFSYNNKELIINETVPNRFSPKSPDKAHLNLHINSLELGDSAVYFCASSRRTGGADEKLFFGSGTQLSVL.

This clonotype was recorded a few times. The chain links TRBV7-6 to TRBJ2-7, with D possibly matching TRBD2 (5 bases). The V end was cut by 2 bases, the J end by 6 bases, with 14 bases between. CDR3 length: 14 amino acids. Per germline, CDR1 SGHVS and CDR2 FNYEAQ. The CDR3 spells CASSLSPTGGEQYF. CDR3 coding DNA: TGTGCCAGCAGCTTATCGCCCACCGGAGGCGAGCAGTACTTC.

This clonotype turned up a few times. CDR3: CASSYSGGRVNTEAFF. The CDR3 nucleotides read TGTGCCAGCAGTTACTCAGGGGGCAGAGTGAACACTGAAGCTTTCTTT. The chain employs TRBV6-2 or TRBV6-3 and TRBJ1-1, with TRBD1 identical over 7 bases. After removal of 0 bases from V and 0 bases from J, the junction contained 4 bases not matched to a gene. Germline V gene lookup returns CDR1 MNHEY and CDR2 SVGEGT. The CDR3 is made up of 16 amino acids.

V gene TRBV5-5 combines with J gene TRBJ1-2; 7 positions agree with TRBD1. J was trimmed by 2 bases and V by 4 bases; bases with no gene match: 2. There are 13 residues in the CDR3. Looked up from germline, CDR1 is SGHKS and CDR2 is YYEKEE (reference sequence). CDR3 in amino acids: CASSRDSNYGYTF. Written as DNA, the CDR3 is TGTGCCAGCAGCAGGGACAGCAACTATGGCTACACCTTC.

This chain links TRBV9 with TRBJ2-2; D is uncertain. The CDR3 sequence is 16 residues long. The germline CDR1 and CDR2 sequences are SGDLS and YYNGEE. V lost 0 bases to trimming and J lost 4 bases, with 13 bases between them. CDR3 sequence: CASSVGSLMSTGELFF. The CDR3 DNA reads TGTGCCAGCAGCGTAGGATCCCTCATGAGCACCGGGGAGCTGTTTTTT.

The chain is built from TRBV30 and TRBJ2-1; 11 bases are a match to TRBD1. The germline V gene encodes CDR1 GTSNPN and CDR2 SVGIG (reference sequence). Trimming removed 2 bases from V and 8 bases from J; junction bases left unmatched: 8. The CDR3 extends over 15 amino acids. In DNA, the CDR3 is TGTGCCTGGAGTCATACGGGACAGGGGGGGTATGAGCAGTTCTTC. This gives the protein CAWSHTGQGGYEQFF.

This clonotype was observed a few times. The chain combines TRBV2 with TRBJ2-2; 9 nucleotides align to TRBD2. This CDR3 is 15 amino acids long. The germline V gene has CDR1 SNHLY and CDR2 FYNNEI. J lost 7 bases, V lost 6 bases, and 9 bases had no gene match. This CDR3 is CASSQGLAILGELFF. Written as DNA, the CDR3 is TGTGCCAGCAGCCAAGGACTAGCGATCCTCGGGGAGCTGTTTTTT. Complete variable domain (other parts from reference TRBV2 and TRBJ2-2): EPEVTQTPSHQVTQMGQEVILRCVPISNHLYFYWYRQILGQKVEFLVSFYNNEISEKSEIFDDQFSVERPDGSNFTLKIRSTKLEDSAMYFCASSQGLAILGELFFGEGSRLTVL.

This clonotype was observed a handful of times. The J gene is TRBJ2-1, the V gene TRBV21-1; the table's D call, TRBD2, has no DNA check behind it. TRBV21-1 is a documented pseudogene. There are 17 residues in the CDR3. In nucleotides, the CDR3 is TGTGCCAGCAGCAAAGGCCCTCTAGCGGGAGAAGCGAATGAGCAGTTCTTC. Translated, it gives CASSKGPLAGEANEQFF.

This sequence joins TRBV9 and TRBJ2-5; 11 bases align to TRBD2. V shed 0 bases and J 4 bases; nucleotides not matched to a gene: 8. The germline CDR1 and CDR2 sequences are SGDLS and YYNGEE. The CDR3 is 17 residues long. The CDR3 region is CASSVAPLAGGRETQYF. The CDR3 coding sequence is TGTGCCAGCAGCGTAGCCCCCCTAGCGGGGGGTCGAGAGACCCAGTACTTC.

The rearrangement links TRBV29-1 to TRBJ2-2; a weak D match, TRBD1 (5 bases). V gave up 3 bases and J gave up 4 bases, with 12 bases separating them. The CDR3 has 14 amino acids. Germline CDR1 and CDR2: SQVTM and ANQGSEA. The CDR3 sequence is CSVDVGEGTGELFF. The CDR3 DNA follows: TGCAGCGTTGATGTAGGGGAAGGCACCGGGGAGCTGTTTTTT.

In its sample, this clonotype was seen a few times. The rearrangement joins TRBV12-3 or TRBV12-4 to TRBJ2-1; unclear D gene. Trimming removed 3 bases from V and 6 bases from J, with 12 bases in between. The CDR3 extends over 14 amino acids. The CDR3 DNA reads as TGTGCCAGCAGTTTCGTAGAAGGCCGCAATGAGCAGTTCTTC. Its translation is CASSFVEGRNEQFF.

The chain links TRBV29-1 to TRBJ2-3, with D possibly being TRBD1 or TRBD2 (5 bases each). CDR3 length: 16 residues. Germline V gives CDR1 SQVTM, CDR2 ANQGSEA. The V end lost 2 bases, the J end lost 1 base, and 16 bases lay between the germline ends. CDR3 nucleotides: TGCAGCGTTGAAAAATGGGAGAAAGGGGGCACAGATACGCAGTATTTT. It codes for CSVEKWEKGGTDTQYF.

This clonotype was counted between two and nine times. The gene calls are TRBV18 and TRBJ2-7, with 9 bases identical to TRBD1. Germline V gene data show CDR1 as KGHSH and CDR2 as LQKENI. The J segment lost 6 bases and the V segment lost 3 bases, leaving 9 bases of the junction unmatched. The CDR3 runs 15 residues. This CDR3 is CASSPGVGQGSEQYF. The CDR3 nucleotides read TGTGCCAGCTCACCCGGCGTGGGACAGGGATCCGAGCAGTACTTC. The variable domain in full, with the rest retrieved from reference TRBV18 and TRBJ2-7, is NAGVMQNPRHLVRRRGQEARLRCSPMKGHSHVYWYRQLPEEGLKFMVYLQKENIIDESGMPKERFSAEFPKEGPSILRIQQVVRGDSAAYFCASSPGVGQGSEQYFGPGTRLTVT.

In its sample, this clonotype was seen a few times. CDR3 protein: CASSPRTGELYEQYF. CDR3 nucleotide sequence: TGTGCCAGCTCACCACGGACAGGGGAACTCTACGAGCAGTACTTC. The J gene is TRBJ2-7, the V gene TRBV18; 9 bases are shared with TRBD1. V was clipped by 1 base and J by 3 bases; unmatched bases: 4. There are 15 residues in the CDR3. CDR1 is KGHSH and CDR2 is LQKENI in the germline V gene.

V is TRBV12-3 or TRBV12-4 and J is TRBJ2-3, with a possible D match to TRBD1 (6 bases). The length of the CDR3 is 16 residues. The V and J ends lost 5 bases and 0 bases respectively, with 15 bases between them. The CDR3 region is CASSTRDISSTDTQYF. The DNA for the CDR3 is TGTGCCAGCAGTACCCGGGACATCTCCAGCACAGATACGCAGTATTTT.

Only a few counts were recorded for this clonotype. The chain employs TRBV3-1 and TRBJ2-3, with TRBD2 matching over 10 bases. Trimming cost V 0 bases and J 2 bases; bases outside gene matches: 5. This CDR3 comprises 17 residues. The germline CDR1 and CDR2 sequences are LGHDT and YNNKEL (reference sequence). The DNA of the CDR3 is TGTGCCAGCAGCCAAGATGGCCTAGCGGGAGTCACAGATACGCAGTATTTT. It is translated as CASSQDGLAGVTDTQYF.

The chain couples TRBV2 to TRBJ1-2; the D gene is possibly TRBD1 (5 bases). CDR1 is SNHLY and CDR2 is FYNNEI in the germline V gene. CDR3 size: 15 residues. V was shortened by 0 bases and J by 8 bases, with 16 bases between the two germline ends. CDR3 in amino acids: CASSEASRGPRGYTF. CDR3 in DNA: TGTGCCAGCAGTGAAGCAAGTCGGGGCCCACGGGGCTACACCTTC.

The rearrangement joins TRBV6-1 to TRBJ2-3; TRBD2 matches 11 bases. The CDR3 is 14 residues long. CDR1 and CDR2 from the germline V gene are MNHNS and SASEGT. The junction had 5 bases not matched to a gene; V was cut back by 9 bases and J by 3 bases. CDR3 protein: CASLAGGGTDTQYF. DNA for the CDR3: TGTGCCAGTTTAGCGGGAGGGGGAACAGATACGCAGTATTTT.